Following are 18 T cell receptor beta chains from one sample sequenced in a study of T cells in Graves' hyperthyroidism and ophthalmopathy (dated by TCRdb to about 2019). Receptor amplification or capture employed multiplex PCR. TCRdb lists the instrument as Illumina HiSeq 2000. Amplification of TCR beta CDR3 regions was carried out from RNA transcripts. A first-round RT-PCR of the TCR CDR3 used the HTBI primer set with the Qiagen OneStep RT-PCR kit. Through fastp at Q25 and MiXCR, TCRdb rebuilt clones from the public reads, retaining in-frame beta chains. Rows are unified per CDR3 protein, each entry keeping the most common DNA and genes. The sample table lists about 660,000 distinct CDR3 sequences, about 45% of them with a count of one. The ten largest make up less than 9% of the sample. Sequences were obtained from peripheral blood or thyroid tissue (not recorded which). The receptors stem from an adult man with Graves' disease, either hyperthyroidism or ophthalmopathy (not recorded which).

V and J are TRBV12-3 or TRBV12-4 and TRBJ1-2; 7 bases align to TRBD1. Germline trimming cut 5 bases from V and 4 bases from J; bases unmatched to any gene: 7. The CDR3 spans 14 residues. CDR3 sequence (DNA): TGTGCCAGCAGTATTGAGGGGGCGGGCTATGGCTACACCTTC. Encoded protein: CASSIEGAGYGYTF.

This clonotype has a count of ten or more. The chain employs TRBV5-1 and TRBJ1-6, with TRBD1 identical over 8 bases. V lost 1 base, J lost 10 bases, and 4 bases stayed unmatched. The CDR3 is 14 amino acids. Germline V CDR1 and CDR2: SGHRS, YFSETQ. CDR3 sequence (DNA): TGCGCCAGCAGCTTGCAGGGGGCGGAATCACCCCTCCACTTT. It is translated as CASSLQGAESPLHF.

The chain links TRBV20-1 to TRBJ1-5, with D unresolved. This CDR3 has 15 amino acids. Germline V gene data show CDR1 as DFQATT and CDR2 as SNEGSKA (reference sequence). V lost 3 bases, J lost 6 bases, and 18 bases lay in between. The CDR3 loop reads CSARAGGGPLQPQHF. CDR3 sequence (DNA): TGCAGTGCTAGGGCCGGCGGTGGCCCCCTTCAGCCCCAGCATTTT.

V usage is TRBV7-8 and J usage is TRBJ2-5, with TRBD1 matching over 8 bases. Germline CDR1 is SGHVS and CDR2 is FQNEAQ. This CDR3 region has 13 residues. The V gene end was trimmed by 5 bases and the J gene end by 7 bases; junction bases not matched to a gene: 6. CDR3 region: CASSPTTGATQYF. CDR3 DNA sequence: TGTGCCAGCAGCCCGACGACAGGGGCGACCCAGTACTTC.

This clonotype was counted ten times or more. CDR3 in DNA: TGTGCCACCAGCAGCTGGACGGTTAATGAAAAACTGTTTTTT. Its translation is CATSSWTVNEKLFF. The chain joins TRBV15 to TRBJ1-4; D is uncertain. The V gene lost 3 bases and the J gene lost 4 bases, with 9 bases spanning the gap. Germline CDR1 reads LNHNV; CDR2 reads YYDKDF (reference sequence). The CDR3 has 14 amino acids.

This chain connects TRBV12-3 or TRBV12-4 to TRBJ2-7; 7 bases are a match to TRBD2. V gave up 0 bases and J gave up 0 bases; unmatched junction bases: 8. The CDR3 length is 17 residues. This chain's CDR3 is CASSLALGGRASYEQYF. Written as DNA, the CDR3 is TGTGCCAGCAGTTTAGCGCTAGGCGGGAGAGCCTCCTACGAGCAGTACTTC.

This clonotype was detected a few times. The chain links TRBV10-3 to TRBJ2-7; D may be TRBD1 (6 bases). The CDR3 extends over 13 amino acids. The V and J ends lost 9 bases and 6 bases respectively, with 18 bases between them. Per germline, CDR1 ENHRY and CDR2 SYGVKD. The CDR3 protein is CAIDQGSSVEQYF. The CDR3 DNA follows: TGTGCCATAGACCAGGGGTCATCCGTCGAGCAGTACTTC.

There are a few counts of this clonotype. The V call is TRBV2, the J call TRBJ1-1; D not certain. The V and J ends lost 5 bases and 1 base respectively, with 14 bases between them. CDR3 size: 15 residues. The V gene's germline CDR1 is SNHLY and CDR2 FYNNEI. CDR3 sequence: CASSLLGERNTEAFF. CDR3 nucleotide sequence: TGTGCCAGCAGTTTATTAGGCGAGAGGAACACTGAAGCTTTCTTT. Looking up the rest from reference TRBV2 and TRBJ1-1 gives the full variable domain: EPEVTQTPSHQVTQMGQEVILRCVPISNHLYFYWYRQILGQKVEFLVSFYNNEISEKSEIFDDQFSVERPDGSNFTLKIRSTKLEDSAMYFCASSLLGERNTEAFFGQGTRLTVV.

This clonotype was observed once. The rearrangement joins TRBV15 to TRBJ1-3; no clear D gene. The CDR3 spans 12 residues. Between the trimmed V and J ends, which lost 7 bases and 4 bases, there was a span of 8 bases. The germline CDR1 and CDR2 sequences are LNHNV and YYDKDF (reference sequence). Written as DNA, the CDR3 is TGTGCCACCAAAGGGCCAGGAAACACCATATATTTT. This gives the protein CATKGPGNTIYF.

This clonotype has ten or more counts. One end of the junction fails to match germline, which may point to a read error. The chain couples TRBV7-2 to TRBJ1-3; a possible D gene is TRBD1 (5 bases). The CDR3 loop spans 17 amino acids. Germline CDR1 SGHTA, CDR2 FQGNSA. This chain's CDR3 is CASSLAFRRGSGNTIHF. CDR3 DNA sequence: TGTGCCAGCAGCTTAGCGTTCAGAAGGGGATCTGGAAACACCATACATTTT.

This clonotype was counted between two and nine times. The chain combines TRBV7-4 with TRBJ1-1; 7 nucleotides align to TRBD1. Trimming removed 5 bases from V and 3 bases from J; junction bases left unmatched: 3. Germline V gives CDR1 SGHVT, CDR2 SQSDAQ. The CDR3 is made up of 13 amino acids. CDR3: CASSRDSYTEAFF. CDR3 sequence (DNA): TGTGCCAGCAGCAGGGACAGCTACACTGAAGCTTTCTTT.

The chain is built from TRBV2 and TRBJ1-6; tentative D call: TRBD1 (6 bases). The CDR3 contains 16 residues. V was trimmed by 5 bases and J by 3 bases, leaving 14 bases between them. Looked up from germline, CDR1 is SNHLY and CDR2 is FYNNEI. The DNA of the CDR3 is TGTGCCAGCAGTCTCTCGGGAGGGGGCTATAATTCACCCCTCCACTTT. Amino acid sequence: CASSLSGGGYNSPLHF.

The gene calls are TRBV14 and TRBJ2-5; D possibly matches TRBD1 or TRBD2 (6 bases each). V lost 0 bases and J 5 bases, leaving 19 bases between the germline ends. The CDR3 is 17 residues long. Per the germline V gene, CDR1 is SGHDN and CDR2 is FVKESK. CDR3 region: CASSQDPPGLGGETQYF. The CDR3 DNA reads as TGTGCCAGCAGCCAAGATCCCCCCGGGCTGGGGGGCGAGACCCAGTACTTC.

The table lists this clonotype with many counts. The J gene is TRBJ2-5, the V gene TRBV7-8; TRBD1 is a possible D gene (7 bases). Germline assignment: CDR1 SGHVS and CDR2 FQNEAQ. This CDR3 spans 15 amino acids. The ends were cut back, 5 bases at V and 5 bases at J, with 18 bases in the middle. The CDR3 bases are TGTGCCAGCAGCGCGGGGACAGAGAGTGTGGAGACCCAGTACTTC. Amino acid sequence: CASSAGTESVETQYF. The full variable domain, in which reference TRBV7-8 and TRBJ2-5 provide the parts outside the CDR3, is GAGVSQSPRYKVAKRGQDVALRCDPISGHVSLFWYQQALGQGPEFLTYFQNEAQLDKSGLPSDRFFAERPEGSVSTLKIQRTQQEDSAVYLCASSAGTESVETQYFGPGTRLLVL.

A note on this clonotype: A junction end diverges from the germline sequence, so it may reflect a read error. V is TRBV2 and J is TRBJ1-4; D possibly corresponds to TRBD1 (5 bases). The CDR3 has 18 residues. The germline gives CDR1 SNHLY, CDR2 FYNNEI. CDR3 coding DNA: TGTGCCAGCAGTCAAGCCTACTGGGACGATCCAACTAATGAAAAACTGTTTTTT. This sequence encodes CASSQAYWDDPTNEKLFF.

This clonotype was observed a few times. In nucleotides, the CDR3 is TGTGCCAGCAGCTTGGGGTCAGGGGGGACCTACGAGCAGTACTTC. Translating gives CASSLGSGGTYEQYF. V and J are TRBV7-2 and TRBJ2-7; maybe TRBD1 (7 bases). V lost 3 bases and J lost 2, with 14 bases in between. Germline V lookup: CDR1 SGHTA, CDR2 FQGNSA. The CDR3 loop spans 15 amino acids.

The chain employs TRBV25-1 and TRBJ1-4; D is uncertain. V lost 8 bases and J lost 4, with 11 bases in between. The CDR3 length is 13 residues. The V gene's germline CDR1 is MGHDK and CDR2 SYGVNS. CDR3 region: CASVLRDNEKLFF. The CDR3 bases are TGTGCCAGCGTTCTAAGGGATAATGAAAAACTGTTTTTT.

This clonotype showed up just a few times. V is TRBV19 and J is TRBJ1-5; possibly TRBD1 for D (5 bases). The V end lost 3 bases, the J end lost 1 base, and 16 bases lay between the germline ends. The CDR3 totals 17 residues. The germline gives CDR1 LNHDA, CDR2 SQIVND (reference sequence). The CDR3 protein is CASSIQPGLESNQPQHF. CDR3 DNA: TGTGCCAGTAGTATCCAACCAGGGCTGGAGAGCAATCAGCCCCAGCATTTT.